This T cell receptor (beta chain) was recorded in a study of cytomegalovirus exposure and HLA in healthy donors. Study in general: Among the approximately 370 donors who were genotyped, about 80% fell in the genetic ancestry cluster that is associated with self-reported Caucasian donors. General study results and limits: The presence/absence work took it that sequencing depth was about the same across donors. The investigators catalogued 150 to 200 TCR beta chains as cytomegalovirus-associated.

V lost 2 bases and J lost 5, with 16 bases in between. Germline lookup yields CDR1 SNHLY and CDR2 FYNNEI. The CDR3 extends over 15 amino acids. The PCR made use of 60 Vbeta and 13 Jbeta primers. TCRdb's copy holds only in-frame clones and misses some; the assay was immunoSEQ multiplex PCR. The table lists about 140,000 clones, approximately 70% of them singletons. Worth noting for this clone: As yet, its antigen is unknown.

The V and J genes are TRBV2 and TRBJ2-7; tentative D call: TRBD2 (5 bases). The receptor was derived from a woman between 40 and 50 years old in good health and CMV-seronegative. Specimen: PBMCs. The CDR3 DNA is TGTGCCAGCAGTGAACGGTGGGGAGATGAAGACGAGCAGTACTTC. Encoded protein: CASSERWGDEDEQYF.